This paragraph covers one TCR beta chain sequence. The record originates from a study of blood T cell repertoires in COVID-19. Study overall: Samples representing acute and convalescent COVID-19 were sourced from the United States, Italy and Spain.

Cohorts were assigned according to the clinical history that participants reported. CDR1 and CDR2 (germline): DFQATT, SNEGSKA (reference sequence). The CDR3 covers 14 residues. Trimming cost V 3 bases and J 3 bases, with 11 bases left between them. Here immunoSEQ multiplex PCR was the method, and the copy in TCRdb shows in-frame clones only, minus some. The sample lists some 390,000 clones, around 87% seen once, with 1% to 1.3% in the top ten. Sequenced input: PBMCs or T cells enriched from blood (not recorded which). The chain recombines TRBV20-1 with TRBJ2-2, with a possible D match to TRBD2 (5 bases). This TCR was sampled from a man younger than 40 who had recovered from COVID-19. CDR3 sequence reads: CSASKAGDTGELFF. The CDR3 DNA reads TGCAGTGCTAGTAAGGCGGGTGACACCGGGGAGCTGTTTTTT.